One and the same sample provided the 13 T cell receptor beta chains below, sequenced in a study of cytomegalovirus exposure and HLA in healthy donors. TCRdb's table, derived via immunoSEQ multiplex PCR, lists solely in-frame clones and lacks some. This table has about 400,000 clones, roughly 90% appearing once. Sequencing input: PBMCs. Source of these receptors: a woman aged 18-29 years in good health and CMV-seronegative.

This sequence joins TRBV28 and TRBJ2-5, with 11 bases matching TRBD2. Germline V gene sequence: CDR1 MDHEN, CDR2 SYDVKM. With 6 bases clipped from V and 5 bases from J, the junction kept 17 bases outside the gene matches. The CDR3 totals 18 residues. CDR3 in amino acids: CASSPGTVLAGVRETQYF. CDR3 coding DNA: TGTGCCAGCAGCCCGGGGACCGTACTAGCGGGAGTCCGGGAGACCCAGTACTTC. The whole variable domain, remainder taken from reference TRBV28 and TRBJ2-5, is DVKVTQSSRYLVKRTGEKVFLECVQDMDHENMFWYRQDPGLGLRLIYFSYDVKMKEKGDIPEGYSVSREKKERFSLILESASTNQTSMYLCASSPGTVLAGVRETQYFGPGTRLLVL.

The chain carries TRBV6-1 and TRBJ2-4; TRBD2 aligns across 7 bases. The V segment lost 4 bases and the J segment 0 bases; nucleotides outside the gene matches: 9. Germline V CDR1 and CDR2: MNHNS, SASEGT. This CDR3 is built from 17 residues. The DNA for the CDR3 is TGTGCCAGCAGTGCTGGGGGGGGTTCACTAGCCAAAAACATTCAGTACTTC. This encodes CASSAGGGSLAKNIQYF.

This sequence joins TRBV19 and TRBJ2-3, with TRBD2 matching over 11 bases. Germline values: CDR1 LNHDA, CDR2 SQIVND (reference sequence). This CDR3 is 16 amino acids long. With 5 bases clipped from V and 1 base from J, the junction kept 5 bases outside the gene matches. CDR3 amino acids: CASSAGTSGRTDTQYF. In nucleotides, the CDR3 is TGTGCCAGTAGTGCGGGGACTAGCGGACGCACAGATACGCAGTATTTT.

The rearrangement uses TRBV28 and TRBJ1-1; 9 bases are a match to TRBD1. In germline, CDR1 is MDHEN, CDR2 SYDVKM. CDR3 length: 15 amino acids. Losses at the gene ends were 5 bases for V and 2 bases for J; bases not matched to a gene: 6. For the CDR3, the DNA is TGTGCCAGCAGTCCTTCGGGACAGGGTAACACTGAAGCTTTCTTT. Residues: CASSPSGQGNTEAFF.

This clone was recorded once. The chain employs TRBV27 and TRBJ1-6; D call uncertain. Trimming took off 2 bases at V and 2 bases at J, with 4 bases between the two ends. Germline V gene lookup returns CDR1 MNHEY and CDR2 SMNVEV (reference sequence). The CDR3 contains 14 residues. CDR3 region: CASSLIAYNSPLHF. The CDR3 DNA reads TGTGCCAGCAGTTTAATAGCCTATAATTCACCCCTCCACTTT.

The rearrangement uses TRBV11-2 and TRBJ2-7; a weak D match, TRBD1 (5 bases). This CDR3 has 17 residues. Trimming pared 5 bases from V and 0 bases from J, leaving 20 bases between. CDR1 SGHAT and CDR2 FQNNGV come from the germline V gene. The CDR3 DNA follows: TGTGCCAGCAGCCTCCCCTCGACAGTCCTCAGCTCCTACGAGCAGTACTTC. It encodes CASSLPSTVLSSYEQYF.

The V gene is TRBV29-1, the J gene TRBJ2-5; the match to TRBD2 covers 11 bases. Germline V CDR1 and CDR2: SQVTM, ANQGSEA. With 5 bases clipped from V and 3 bases from J, the junction kept 11 bases outside the gene matches. There are 16 residues in the CDR3. CDR3 in amino acids: CSVRLAGGWEEETQYF. CDR3 in DNA: TGCAGCGTTCGGCTAGCGGGAGGTTGGGAAGAAGAGACCCAGTACTTC.

This chain uses TRBV7-8 with TRBJ2-1, with D hard to call. From germline, CDR1 is SGHVS and CDR2 FQNEAQ. Trimming took off 3 bases at V and 2 bases at J, with 11 bases between the two ends. There are 15 residues in the CDR3. CDR3: CASSFVSAAYNEQFF. The CDR3 DNA is TGTGCCAGCAGCTTCGTATCTGCGGCCTACAATGAGCAGTTCTTC.

As regards this clone: The same CDR3 is also encoded by other DNA sequences in this sample. The rearrangement uses TRBV15 and TRBJ1-4; tentative D call: TRBD1 (6 bases). Trimming left V 1 base short and J 8 bases short, with 11 bases between. The germline CDR1 and CDR2 sequences are LNHNV and YYDKDF (reference sequence). The CDR3 has 14 amino acids. DNA of the CDR3: TGTGCCACCAGCAGAGGGCAGGGGAGCGAAAAACTGTTTTTT. It is translated as CATSRGQGSEKLFF.

The gene calls are TRBV5-1 and TRBJ2-5, with a tentative D call TRBD1 (5 bases). The V gene's germline CDR1 is SGHRS and CDR2 YFSETQ. The V end was cut by 0 bases, the J end by 3 bases, with 9 bases between. This CDR3 comprises 14 residues. The DNA of the CDR3 is TGCGCCAGCAGCTTGGACAGGCTAGAAGAGACCCAGTACTTC. This gives the protein CASSLDRLEETQYF. Based on the CDR3 plus reference TRBV5-1 and TRBJ2-5, the full variable domain is KAGVTQTPRYLIKTRGQQVTLSCSPISGHRSVSWYQQTPGQGLQFLFEYFSETQRNKGNFPGRFSGRQFSNSRSEMNVSTLELGDSALYLCASSLDRLEETQYFGPGTRLLVL.

The chain employs TRBV7-3 and TRBJ2-2; 8 positions agree with TRBD2. V lost 1 base and J lost 7; bases outside the gene matches: 8. The CDR3 loop spans 16 amino acids. The germline V gene encodes CDR1 SGHTA and CDR2 FQGTGA. CDR3: CASSLNGAGVVGELFF. CDR3 coding DNA: TGTGCCAGCAGCTTAAATGGAGCGGGAGTGGTCGGGGAGCTGTTTTTT.

As concerns this clone: This CDR3 is also generated by other DNA sequences in the sample. The J gene is TRBJ1-1, the V gene TRBV18; 9 bases agree with TRBD1. The germline CDR1 and CDR2 sequences are KGHSH and LQKENI. J was trimmed by 4 bases and V by 6 bases; bases with no gene match: 6. The CDR3 has 14 amino acids. CDR3 loop: CASSPGQGSTEAFF. CDR3 DNA sequence: TGTGCCAGCTCCCCCGGACAGGGGAGCACTGAAGCTTTCTTT.

V and J are TRBV6-5 and TRBJ1-5; no reliable D call. V was clipped by 2 bases and J by 2 bases, with 10 bases between them. Germline CDR1 and CDR2: MNHEY and SVGAGI. This CDR3 spans 15 amino acids. The DNA for the CDR3 is TGTGCCAGCAGTTACGCCCCGGAGGGCAATCAGCCCCAGCATTTT. Its translation is CASSYAPEGNQPQHF.